This entry lists 6 T cell receptor beta chains sequenced from one sample in a study of beta chain features in type 1 diabetes. Since all of the isolated RNA was reverse transcribed, expressed TCRB transcripts were what got sequenced. Sequencing was performed with immunoSEQ multiplex PCR; in TCRdb, only in-frame clones are kept and a portion is missing. Of nearly 250,000 clones listed, under 70% were seen once; the top ten hold around 0.05%. The specimen sequenced was naive CD4+ T cells from blood. These receptors came from a man aged 25-45 years in good health.

This rearrangement joins TRBV5-6 to TRBJ2-7; D might be TRBD1 or TRBD2, each matching 5 bases. With 1 base removed from V and 2 bases from J, the gap between germline ends came to 10 bases. This CDR3 has 14 residues. Germline CDR1 SGHDT, CDR2 YYEEEE. Here the CDR3 DNA reads TGTGCCAGCAGCTTGTCAGGGACCACCTACGAGCAGTACTTC. Protein product: CASSLSGTTYEQYF.

This chain uses TRBV29-1 with TRBJ2-3; D is uncertain. The V and J ends lost 0 bases and 3 bases respectively, with 10 bases between them. The germline gives CDR1 SQVTM, CDR2 ANQGSEA. The CDR3 is 14 amino acids. CDR3 residues: CSVEDGLTTDTQYF. CDR3 bases: TGCAGCGTTGAAGACGGGTTGACGACAGATACGCAGTATTTT.

This sequence joins TRBV9 and TRBJ2-1, with 10 nucleotides matching TRBD2. The CDR3 has 15 amino acids. The germline CDR1 and CDR2 sequences are SGDLS and YYNGEE. The V and J ends lost 4 bases and 7 bases, in that order; junction bases with no gene match: 8. For the CDR3, the DNA is TGTGCCAGCAGCCCTAGCGGGAGTTCGAGGAATGAGCAGTTCTTC. Translation gives CASSPSGSSRNEQFF.

V is TRBV2 and J is TRBJ1-2; D remains unclear. V dropped 1 base and J dropped 4 bases, with 10 bases sitting between them. The V gene's germline CDR1 is SNHLY and CDR2 FYNNEI. There are 14 residues in the CDR3. Here the CDR3 reads CASSEERILYGYTF. The CDR3 DNA reads as TGTGCCAGCAGTGAAGAGAGGATCCTCTATGGCTACACCTTC.

The V call is TRBV29-1, the J call TRBJ1-1; D gene uncertain. The V gene's germline CDR1 is SQVTM and CDR2 ANQGSEA. The CDR3 spans 11 residues. V was pared by 4 bases and J by 4 bases, with 7 bases between. CDR3 sequence reads: CSVVRFTEAFF. CDR3 nucleotide sequence: TGCAGCGTTGTCAGATTCACTGAAGCTTTCTTT.

The V call is TRBV30, the J call TRBJ2-1; TRBD1 agrees at 8 bases. Looked up from germline, CDR1 is GTSNPN and CDR2 is SVGIG (reference sequence). The CDR3 has 15 amino acids. The trim removed 2 bases at V and 0 bases at J, leaving 3 bases unmatched. The CDR3 DNA reads TGTGCCTGGAGTCGACAGGGGAGCTCCTACAATGAGCAGTTCTTC. It is translated as CAWSRQGSSYNEQFF. Looking up the rest from reference TRBV30 and TRBJ2-1 gives the full variable domain: SQTIHQWPATLVQPVGSPLSLECTVEGTSNPNLYWYRQAAGRGLQLLFYSVGIGQISSEVPQNLSASRPQDRQFILSSKKLLLSDSGFYLCAWSRQGSSYNEQFFGPGTRLTVL.